This T cell receptor (beta chain) was retrieved from a study of shared clonotypes between healthy human individuals. About the study: The donor pool was made up of two women and three men aged 18 to 49. CD4 naive cells filled three plates per donor, CD4 memory three, CD8 naive two and CD8 memory one. Findings and limits, study-wide: Only blood underwent sampling, and tissue repertoires likely differ.

CDR3 length equals 13 residues. Germline CDR1 reads SNHLY; CDR2 reads FYNNEI. This clone was found once. Its target is not known. The junction departs from germline at one end; a sequencing error may be responsible. Samples underwent the assay at deep level. Method: immunoSEQ multiplex PCR; TCRdb's copy keeps in-frame clones and lacks some. In the table there are under 650,000 clones, almost 97% of which are singletons. The chain recombines TRBV2 with TRBJ2-5; no firm D call. The source material was naive CD4+ T cells sorted from blood. As to subset: CD45RA+ positively selected. This receptor was identified in a woman aged 25 to 39 in good health. DNA of the CDR3: TGTGCCAGCAGGGAAGTCCGGCAAGAGACCCAGTACTTC. It is translated as CASREVRQETQYF.